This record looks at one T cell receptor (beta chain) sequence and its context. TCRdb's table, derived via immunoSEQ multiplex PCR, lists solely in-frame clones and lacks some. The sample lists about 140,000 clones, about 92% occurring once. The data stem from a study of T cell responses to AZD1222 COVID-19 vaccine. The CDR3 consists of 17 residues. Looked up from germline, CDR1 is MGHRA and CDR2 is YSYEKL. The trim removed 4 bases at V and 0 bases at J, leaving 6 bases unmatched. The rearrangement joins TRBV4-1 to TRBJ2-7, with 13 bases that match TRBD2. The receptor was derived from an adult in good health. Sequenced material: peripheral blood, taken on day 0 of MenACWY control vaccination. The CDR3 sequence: CASSLLLAGGPSYEQYF. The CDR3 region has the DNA TGCGCCAGCAGCCTTCTACTAGCGGGAGGGCCCTCCTACGAGCAGTACTTC.